The clone carrying this TCR beta chain occurred a few times. The source of the sample is a study of cytomegalovirus exposure and HLA in healthy donors. The V and J ends lost 5 bases and 3 bases respectively, with 16 bases between them. The CDR3 length is 15 residues. Germline-derived CDR1 and CDR2 are MNHNS and SASEGT. The PCR made use of 60 Vbeta and 13 Jbeta primers. The data were produced by immunoSEQ multiplex PCR, yet TCRdb's version contains in-frame clones alone and is incomplete. The sample has 150,000 to 200,000 clones; 75% to 85% are singletons. The receptor was derived from a male donor in good health and CMV-seropositive. V usage is TRBV6-1 and J usage is TRBJ1-1, with D tentatively TRBD1 (6 bases). Sequenced input: PBMCs. The CDR3 coding sequence is TGTGCCAGCAGTCCGAAGCCCAGGGGAGACACTGAAGCTTTCTTT. Its translation is CASSPKPRGDTEAFF.